Below, 5 T cell receptor beta chains from the same sample are listed, as sequenced in a study of CD8 T cells in ankylosing spondylitis. TCRdb recomputed calls from the 5' RACE reads with MiXCR, one row per CDR3 protein. The sample records some 140,000 distinct CDR3 sequences, about 7.3% being singletons. Input material: blood, either unsorted or a sorted T cell fraction (not recorded which). These receptors were collected from a female donor with ankylosing spondylitis or in good health (not recorded which).

This clonotype came up many times. The V gene is TRBV20-1, the J gene TRBJ1-2; D not resolved. From germline, CDR1 is DFQATT and CDR2 SNEGSKA (reference sequence). The CDR3 loop spans 13 amino acids. V was pared by 1 base and J by 8 bases, with 14 bases between. The CDR3 loop is CSARVEVLGGYTF. CDR3 nucleotides: TGCAGTGCTAGAGTTGAGGTTCTGGGCGGCTACACCTTC.

The chain links TRBV30 to TRBJ1-6, with D unclear. V was pared by 1 base and J by 12 bases, with 7 bases between. Germline V lookup: CDR1 GTSNPN, CDR2 SVGIG (reference sequence). The CDR3 contains 11 residues. The CDR3 DNA is TGTGCCTGGAGTGAGTGGGAACCCCTCCACTTT. Translated: CAWSEWEPLHF.

This clonotype was seen many times. This chain uses TRBV6-5 with TRBJ1-2; the match to TRBD1 covers 7 bases. This CDR3 comprises 15 residues. Germline V gives CDR1 MNHEY, CDR2 SVGAGI. V lost 4 bases and J lost 2; bases outside the gene matches: 7. The CDR3, as DNA: TGTGCCAGCAGTTTCCAGACAGGGCTAAACTATGGCTACACCTTC. This encodes CASSFQTGLNYGYTF.

This clonotype was seen at least ten times. The V and J genes are TRBV30 and TRBJ1-1, with D unresolved. This CDR3 region has 14 residues. In germline, CDR1 is GTSNPN, CDR2 SVGIG (reference sequence). Trimming shortened V by 0 bases and J by 3 bases, and 11 bases separated the two germline ends. CDR3 sequence (DNA): TGTGCCTGGAGTGTAGACGGGAGATACACTGAAGCTTTCTTT. Translating gives CAWSVDGRYTEAFF.

This clonotype was counted ten times or more. The V call is TRBV20-1, the J call TRBJ2-1; no firm D call. The CDR3 loop spans 11 amino acids. The ends were cut back, 3 bases at V and 4 bases at J, with 4 bases in the middle. Germline values: CDR1 DFQATT, CDR2 SNEGSKA (reference sequence). CDR3 sequence: CSARGYNEQFF. CDR3 in DNA: TGCAGTGCTAGGGGGTACAATGAGCAGTTCTTC.